These 3 T cell receptor beta chains originate from one sample sequenced in a study of cytomegalovirus exposure and HLA in healthy donors. The study ran its PCR with 60 Vbeta and 13 Jbeta primers. Assay: immunoSEQ multiplex PCR; the TCRdb copy retains only in-frame clones and omits some. The repertoire holds under 200,000 clones, with approximately 67% as singletons. The sequenced sample consisted of PBMCs. The receptors here all came from a woman younger than 35 in good health and CMV-seropositive.

There are a few counts of this clone. The chain joins TRBV2 to TRBJ2-3; D gene uncertain. This CDR3 is built from 15 residues. With 3 bases removed from V and 4 bases from J, the gap between germline ends came to 14 bases. Germline-derived CDR1 and CDR2 are SNHLY and FYNNEI. This CDR3 reads CASSEGWVNSDTQYF. In DNA form, the CDR3 reads TGTGCCAGCAGTGAGGGCTGGGTGAACTCAGATACGCAGTATTTT.

This clone was counted once. The rearrangement uses TRBV9 and TRBJ2-5; D gene ambiguous. Trimming removed 0 bases at V and 1 base at J, with 16 bases between. Germline V lookup: CDR1 SGDLS, CDR2 YYNGEE. The CDR3 extends over 17 amino acids. The CDR3 spells CASSVGEATVFQETQYF. In DNA form, the CDR3 reads TGTGCCAGCAGCGTAGGAGAAGCCACCGTGTTCCAAGAGACCCAGTACTTC.

The chain links TRBV19 to TRBJ1-3; D perhaps matches TRBD1 (5 bases). Germline V gene data show CDR1 as LNHDA and CDR2 as SQIVND (reference sequence). V was clipped by 2 bases and J by 0 bases, with 8 bases between them. The CDR3 totals 15 residues. The CDR3, as DNA: TGTGCCAGTAGTATATCGGACAACTCTGGAAACACCATATATTTT. This gives the protein CASSISDNSGNTIYF.